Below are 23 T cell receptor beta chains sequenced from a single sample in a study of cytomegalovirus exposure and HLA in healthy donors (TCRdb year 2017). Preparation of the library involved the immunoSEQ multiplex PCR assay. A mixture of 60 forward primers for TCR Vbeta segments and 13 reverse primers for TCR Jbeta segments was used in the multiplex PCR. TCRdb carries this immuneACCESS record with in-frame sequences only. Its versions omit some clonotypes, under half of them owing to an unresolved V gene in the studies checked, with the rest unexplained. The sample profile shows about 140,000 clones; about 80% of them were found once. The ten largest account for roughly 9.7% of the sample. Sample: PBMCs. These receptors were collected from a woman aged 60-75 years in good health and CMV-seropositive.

DNA for the CDR3: TGTGCCAGCAGTTCCCTAGCGGGAGAAATCGGGGAGCTGTTTTTT. Protein product: CASSSLAGEIGELFF. This chain uses TRBV27 with TRBJ2-2; 10 bases match TRBD2. Trimming took 4 bases from V and 7 from J; bases not matched to a gene: 6. The CDR3 sequence is 15 residues long. Germline V gene data show CDR1 as MNHEY and CDR2 as SMNVEV (reference sequence).

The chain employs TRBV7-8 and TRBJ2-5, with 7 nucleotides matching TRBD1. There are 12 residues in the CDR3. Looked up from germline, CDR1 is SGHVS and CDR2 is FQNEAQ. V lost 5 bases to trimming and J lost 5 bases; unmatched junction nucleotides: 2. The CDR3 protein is CASSQGEETQYF. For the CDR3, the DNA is TGTGCCAGCAGCCAGGGGGAGGAGACCCAGTACTTC.

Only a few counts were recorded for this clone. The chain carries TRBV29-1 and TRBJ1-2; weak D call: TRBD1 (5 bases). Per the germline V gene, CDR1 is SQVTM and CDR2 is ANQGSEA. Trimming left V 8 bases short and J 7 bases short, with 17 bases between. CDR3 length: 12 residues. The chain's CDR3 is CSLLGGEGGYTF. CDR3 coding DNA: TGCAGCTTATTAGGAGGGGAAGGTGGCTACACCTTC.

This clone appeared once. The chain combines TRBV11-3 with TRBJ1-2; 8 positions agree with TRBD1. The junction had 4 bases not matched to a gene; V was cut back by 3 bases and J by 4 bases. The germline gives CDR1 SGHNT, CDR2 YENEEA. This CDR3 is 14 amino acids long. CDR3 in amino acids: CASSFDRGSYGYTF. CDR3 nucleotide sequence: TGTGCCAGCAGCTTTGACAGGGGAAGCTATGGCTACACCTTC.

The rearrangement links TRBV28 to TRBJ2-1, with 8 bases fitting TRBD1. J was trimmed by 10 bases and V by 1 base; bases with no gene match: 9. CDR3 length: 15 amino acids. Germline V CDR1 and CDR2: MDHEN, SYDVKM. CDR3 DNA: TGTGCCAGCAGTTTATCCGAGACAGGGGCGGACGAGCAGTTCTTC. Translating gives CASSLSETGADEQFF. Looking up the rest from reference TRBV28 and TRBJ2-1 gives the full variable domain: DVKVTQSSRYLVKRTGEKVFLECVQDMDHENMFWYRQDPGLGLRLIYFSYDVKMKEKGDIPEGYSVSREKKERFSLILESASTNQTSMYLCASSLSETGADEQFFGPGTRLTVL.

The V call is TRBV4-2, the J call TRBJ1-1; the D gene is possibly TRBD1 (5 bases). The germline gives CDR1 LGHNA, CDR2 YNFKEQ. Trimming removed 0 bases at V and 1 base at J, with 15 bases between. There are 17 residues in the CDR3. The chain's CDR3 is CASSQDLLRGWNTEAFF. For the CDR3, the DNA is TGTGCCAGCAGCCAAGATCTTCTTAGGGGATGGAACACTGAAGCTTTCTTT.

The CDR3 DNA reads TGCGCCAGCAGCCAGGAACAGGGTTACGAGCAGTACTTC. As protein: CASSQEQGYEQYF. The chain has TRBV4-3 and TRBJ2-7, with a tentative D call TRBD1 (6 bases). The CDR3 sequence is 13 residues long. From germline, CDR1 is LGHNA and CDR2 YSLEER. The V end was cut by 3 bases, the J end by 4 bases, with 10 bases between.

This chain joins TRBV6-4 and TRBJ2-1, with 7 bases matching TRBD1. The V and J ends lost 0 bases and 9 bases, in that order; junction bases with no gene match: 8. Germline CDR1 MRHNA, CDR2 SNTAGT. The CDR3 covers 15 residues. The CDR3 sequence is CASSDSRDSSSEQFF. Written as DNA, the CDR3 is TGTGCCAGCAGTGACTCGAGGGACAGTTCTAGTGAGCAGTTCTTC.

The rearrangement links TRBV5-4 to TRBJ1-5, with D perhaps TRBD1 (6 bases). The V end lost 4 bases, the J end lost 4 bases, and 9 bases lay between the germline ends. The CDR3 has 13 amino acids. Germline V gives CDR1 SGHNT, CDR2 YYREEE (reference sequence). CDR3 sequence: CASSLQGNQPQHF. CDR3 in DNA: TGTGCCAGCAGCCTTCAGGGGAATCAGCCCCAGCATTTT.

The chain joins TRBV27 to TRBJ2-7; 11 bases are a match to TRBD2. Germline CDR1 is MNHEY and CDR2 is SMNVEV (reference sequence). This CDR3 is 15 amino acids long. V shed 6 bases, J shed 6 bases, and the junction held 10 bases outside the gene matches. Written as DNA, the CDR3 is TGTGCCAGCAGACAACTACTAGCGGGAGTGAGCGAGCAGTACTTC. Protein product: CASRQLLAGVSEQYF.

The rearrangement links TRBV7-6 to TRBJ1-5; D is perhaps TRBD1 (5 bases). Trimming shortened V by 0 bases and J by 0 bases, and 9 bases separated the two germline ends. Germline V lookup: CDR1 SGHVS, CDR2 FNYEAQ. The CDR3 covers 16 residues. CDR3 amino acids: CASSLAPGGSNQPQHF. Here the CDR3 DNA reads TGTGCCAGCAGCTTAGCGCCCGGGGGTAGCAATCAGCCCCAGCATTTT.

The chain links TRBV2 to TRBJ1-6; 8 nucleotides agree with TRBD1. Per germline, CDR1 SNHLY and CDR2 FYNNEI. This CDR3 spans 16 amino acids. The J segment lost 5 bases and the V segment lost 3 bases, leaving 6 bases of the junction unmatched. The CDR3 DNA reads TGTGCCAGCAGTGAGGTCAGGGGGCTTAATAATTCACCCCTCCACTTT. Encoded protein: CASSEVRGLNNSPLHF.

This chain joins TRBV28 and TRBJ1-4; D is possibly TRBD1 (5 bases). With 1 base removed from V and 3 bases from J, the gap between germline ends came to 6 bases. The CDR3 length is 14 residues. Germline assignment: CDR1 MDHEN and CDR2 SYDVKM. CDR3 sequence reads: CASSLSTANEKLFF. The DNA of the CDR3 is TGTGCCAGCAGTTTATCGACAGCTAATGAAAAACTGTTTTTT. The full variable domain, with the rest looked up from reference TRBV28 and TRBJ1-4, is DVKVTQSSRYLVKRTGEKVFLECVQDMDHENMFWYRQDPGLGLRLIYFSYDVKMKEKGDIPEGYSVSREKKERFSLILESASTNQTSMYLCASSLSTANEKLFFGSGTQLSVL.

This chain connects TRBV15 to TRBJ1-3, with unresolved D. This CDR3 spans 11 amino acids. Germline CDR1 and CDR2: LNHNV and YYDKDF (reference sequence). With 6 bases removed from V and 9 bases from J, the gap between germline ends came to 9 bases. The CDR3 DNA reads TGTGCCACCAGAGAGGAAATCACCATATATTTT. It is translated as CATREEITIYF.

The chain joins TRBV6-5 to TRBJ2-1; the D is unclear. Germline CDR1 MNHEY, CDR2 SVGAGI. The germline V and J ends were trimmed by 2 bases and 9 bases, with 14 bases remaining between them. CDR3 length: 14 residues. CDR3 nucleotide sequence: TGTGCCAGCAGTTACGTTCTGACGACGGGTGAGCAGTTCTTC. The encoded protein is CASSYVLTTGEQFF.

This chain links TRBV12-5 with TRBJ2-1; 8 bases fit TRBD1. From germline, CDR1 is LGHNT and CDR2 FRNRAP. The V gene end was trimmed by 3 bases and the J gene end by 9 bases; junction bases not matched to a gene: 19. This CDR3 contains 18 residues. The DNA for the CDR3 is TGTGCTAGTGGTTTCACCTCCGACGGACAGGGCCGGGTGGGTGAGCAGTTCTTC. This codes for CASGFTSDGQGRVGEQFF.

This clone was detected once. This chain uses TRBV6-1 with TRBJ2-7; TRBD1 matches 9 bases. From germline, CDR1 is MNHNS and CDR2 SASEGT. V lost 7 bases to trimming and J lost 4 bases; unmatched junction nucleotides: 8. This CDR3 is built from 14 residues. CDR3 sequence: CASNLDRGEYEQYF. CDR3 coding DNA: TGTGCCAGCAACCTGGACAGGGGAGAGTACGAGCAGTACTTC.

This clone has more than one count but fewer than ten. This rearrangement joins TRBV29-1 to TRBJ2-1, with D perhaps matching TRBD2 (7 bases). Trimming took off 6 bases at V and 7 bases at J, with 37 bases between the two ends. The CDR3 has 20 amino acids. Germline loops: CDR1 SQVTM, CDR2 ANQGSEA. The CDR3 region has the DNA TGCAGCGTCGACCCTGGGGGGCGTGCGATCGGGGGGAATCTTTTGAATGAGCAGTTCTTC. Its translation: CSVDPGGRAIGGNLLNEQFF.

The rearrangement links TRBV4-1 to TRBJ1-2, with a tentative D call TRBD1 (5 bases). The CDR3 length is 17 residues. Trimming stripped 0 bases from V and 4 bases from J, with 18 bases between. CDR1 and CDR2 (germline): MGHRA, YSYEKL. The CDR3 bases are TGCGCCAGCAGCCAAGATTTAACAGGCAGGCTGGGCTATGGCTACACCTTC. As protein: CASSQDLTGRLGYGYTF.

CDR3 protein: CASSQDPRGVKVGYTF. Written as DNA, the CDR3 is TGCGCCAGCAGCCAAGATCCCCGGGGAGTAAAAGTTGGCTACACCTTC. This rearrangement joins TRBV4-1 to TRBJ1-2; no clear D gene. Per germline, CDR1 MGHRA and CDR2 YSYEKL. The length of the CDR3 is 16 residues. V lost 0 bases and J lost 7, with 18 bases in between.

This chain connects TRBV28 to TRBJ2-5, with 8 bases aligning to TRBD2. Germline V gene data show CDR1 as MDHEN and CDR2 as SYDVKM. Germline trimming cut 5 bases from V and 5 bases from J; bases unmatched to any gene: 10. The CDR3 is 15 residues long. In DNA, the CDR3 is TGTGCCAGCAGTCCCTTAGCGGGAAAATCCGAGACCCAGTACTTC. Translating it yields CASSPLAGKSETQYF.

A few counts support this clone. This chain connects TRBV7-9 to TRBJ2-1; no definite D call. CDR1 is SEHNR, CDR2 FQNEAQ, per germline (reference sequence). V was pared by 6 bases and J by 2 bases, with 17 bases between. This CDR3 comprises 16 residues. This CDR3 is CASSPPQREPYNEQFF. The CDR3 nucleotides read TGTGCCAGCAGTCCCCCCCAGCGAGAGCCCTACAATGAGCAGTTCTTC. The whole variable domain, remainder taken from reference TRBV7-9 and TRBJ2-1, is DTGVSQNPRHKITKRGQNVTFRCDPISEHNRLYWYRQTLGQGPEFLTYFQNEAQLEKSRLLSDRFSAERPKGSFSTLEIQRTEQGDSAMYLCASSPPQREPYNEQFFGPGTRLTVL.

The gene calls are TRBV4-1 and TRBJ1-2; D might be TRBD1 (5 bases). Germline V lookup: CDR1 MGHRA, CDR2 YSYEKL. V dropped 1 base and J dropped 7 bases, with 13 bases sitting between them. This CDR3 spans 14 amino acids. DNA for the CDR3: TGCGCCAGCAGCCAAGGGGTAGGGGCGCCTGGCTACACCTTC. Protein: CASSQGVGAPGYTF.